The 21 T cell receptor beta chains reported below all come from one sample, sequenced in a study of cytomegalovirus exposure and HLA in healthy donors (dated by TCRdb to the late 2010s). The library came from the immunoSEQ multiplex PCR assay. A mixture of 60 forward primers for TCR Vbeta segments and 13 reverse primers for TCR Jbeta segments was used in the multiplex PCR. This is the immuneACCESS table as TCRdb keeps it, with only in-frame sequences that have V and J called. A part of the clones is gone; compared with another copy, unresolved V genes explain less than half, and the rest is unexplained. The sample table holds 190,000 or so clones, of which around 75% were seen once. The top ten clones comprise 0.39% of the sample. Sequences were obtained from PBMCs. Every receptor here comes from a male donor in good health and CMV-seropositive.

The V and J genes are TRBV7-8 and TRBJ1-4; a possible D gene is TRBD1 (6 bases). The germline CDR1 and CDR2 sequences are SGHVS and FQNEAQ. Trimming stripped 1 base from V and 7 bases from J, with 10 bases between. CDR3 length: 14 amino acids. CDR3 DNA sequence: TGTGCCAGCAGCTTAGGACAGGTGTCTGAAAAACTGTTTTTT. This encodes CASSLGQVSEKLFF.

The chain combines TRBV30 with TRBJ2-1; D is unclear. The CDR3 totals 13 residues. Trimming shortened V by 5 bases and J by 4 bases, and 12 bases separated the two germline ends. Germline V gene sequence: CDR1 GTSNPN, CDR2 SVGIG (reference sequence). In DNA form, the CDR3 reads TGTGCCTGGCACCCAAACTTTTACAATGAGCAGTTCTTC. It yields the protein CAWHPNFYNEQFF.

J is TRBJ2-1 and V is TRBV9, with 8 bases that match TRBD2. CDR3 size: 16 residues. CDR1 and CDR2 (germline): SGDLS, YYNGEE. V lost 0 bases, J lost 7 bases, and 9 bases stayed unmatched. This chain's CDR3 is CASSVVLAGLGNEQFF. CDR3 sequence (DNA): TGTGCCAGCAGCGTAGTTTTAGCGGGGCTTGGAAATGAGCAGTTCTTC.

The V and J genes are TRBV6-5 and TRBJ2-5; 14 bases are shared with TRBD2. The CDR3 contains 15 residues. Looked up from germline, CDR1 is MNHEY and CDR2 is SVGAGI. J was trimmed by 5 bases and V by 8 bases; bases with no gene match: 7. CDR3 amino acids: CASGGLAGEEETQYF. CDR3 DNA sequence: TGTGCCAGCGGGGGACTAGCGGGAGAGGAGGAGACCCAGTACTTC.

About this clone: One junction end does not reproduce the germline sequence, and a read error may be involved. V and J are TRBV2 and TRBJ1-1, with 8 bases that match TRBD1. This CDR3 has 15 amino acids. Germline V lookup: CDR1 SNHLY, CDR2 FYNNEI. CDR3 in amino acids: CASREEGTGNTEAFF. CDR3 coding DNA: TGTGCCAGCAGAGAAGAAGGGACAGGGAACACTGAAGCTTTCTTT.

The chain is built from TRBV28 and TRBJ1-4; D not certain. Germline CDR1 is MDHEN and CDR2 is SYDVKM. V dropped 5 bases and J dropped 5 bases, with 9 bases sitting between them. The length of the CDR3 is 13 residues. For the CDR3, the DNA is TGTGCCAGCAGTCGAGCCAACAATGAAAAACTGTTTTTT. Its translation is CASSRANNEKLFF.

CDR3: CASQQSDTQYF. The CDR3, as DNA: TGTGCCAGCCAACAGTCAGATACGCAGTATTTT. The rearrangement joins TRBV2 to TRBJ2-3; D is undetermined. Germline lookup yields CDR1 SNHLY and CDR2 FYNNEI. V was clipped by 8 bases and J by 4 bases, with 7 bases between them. The CDR3 runs to 11 residues.

J is TRBJ2-7 and V is TRBV4-2, with a possible D match to TRBD2 (5 bases). There are 14 residues in the CDR3. Trimming removed 0 bases from V and 3 bases from J, with 9 bases in between. Germline lookup yields CDR1 LGHNA and CDR2 YNFKEQ. The CDR3 DNA reads TGTGCCAGCAGCCAAGAGGTGACTATCTACGAGCAGTACTTC. Its translation: CASSQEVTIYEQYF.

V usage is TRBV10-1 and J usage is TRBJ2-7; 7 bases fit TRBD1. The CDR3 spans 14 residues. After removal of 5 bases from V and 2 bases from J, the junction contained 6 bases not matched to a gene. Per the germline V gene, CDR1 is WNHNN and CDR2 is SYGVQD (reference sequence). DNA for the CDR3: TGCGCCAGCAGTCCCTACAGGGGCCCCTACGAGCAGTACTTC. Protein sequence: CASSPYRGPYEQYF.

This clone was counted between two and nine times. The V and J genes are TRBV11-2 and TRBJ2-5; D gene unclear. With 0 bases removed from V and 4 bases from J, the gap between germline ends came to 6 bases. Germline V CDR1 and CDR2: SGHAT, FQNNGV. The CDR3 has 13 residues. The CDR3 is CASSLDPGETQYF. In DNA form, the CDR3 reads TGTGCCAGCAGCTTAGATCCGGGAGAGACCCAGTACTTC.

This chain links TRBV5-6 with TRBJ2-7; possibly TRBD2 for D (5 bases). The CDR3 has 15 amino acids. V was trimmed by 4 bases and J by 0 bases, leaving 14 bases between them. In germline, CDR1 is SGHDT, CDR2 YYEEEE. The CDR3 spells CASSVPLGSSYEQYF. The DNA for the CDR3 is TGTGCCAGCAGCGTGCCGCTAGGGAGCTCCTACGAGCAGTACTTC.

This clone has only one observation. The V call is TRBV18, the J call TRBJ2-7; TRBD1 agrees at 10 bases. Germline CDR1 is KGHSH and CDR2 is LQKENI. This CDR3 is 16 amino acids long. V trimming: 2 bases; J trimming: 3 bases; junction bases outside the gene matches: 7. The CDR3 coding sequence is TGTGCCAGCTCACCAGTCCCCCGGGACAGGGGCTACGAGCAGTACTTC. It yields the protein CASSPVPRDRGYEQYF.

The chain is built from TRBV28 and TRBJ2-1, with TRBD2 matching over 10 bases. The CDR3 runs to 15 residues. Trimming took 9 bases from V and 6 from J; bases not matched to a gene: 11. CDR1 is MDHEN and CDR2 is SYDVKM in the germline V gene. The CDR3 sequence is CASTEGLAFPNEQFF. In DNA, the CDR3 is TGTGCCAGTACTGAGGGACTAGCGTTCCCCAATGAGCAGTTCTTC.

V gene TRBV9 combines with J gene TRBJ2-5; D might be TRBD1 (6 bases). This CDR3 has 15 residues. Per the germline V gene, CDR1 is SGDLS and CDR2 is YYNGEE. V lost 3 bases and J 3 bases, leaving 15 bases between the germline ends. As DNA, the CDR3 is TGTGCCAGCAGCGCCCCTGGACAGAGAGAAGAGACCCAGTACTTC. Residues: CASSAPGQREETQYF. The whole variable domain, filled in from reference TRBV9 and TRBJ2-5, reads DSGVTQTPKHLITATGQRVTLRCSPRSGDLSVYWYQQSLDQGLQFLIQYYNGEERAKGNILERFSAQQFPDLHSELNLSSLELGDSALYFCASSAPGQREETQYFGPGTRLLVL.

The chain combines TRBV7-9 with TRBJ2-2; the D gene is possibly TRBD2 (6 bases). The CDR3 length is 15 residues. The V gene lost 2 bases and the J gene lost 8 bases, with 15 bases spanning the gap. The germline CDR1 and CDR2 sequences are SEHNR and FQNEAQ (reference sequence). CDR3 DNA sequence: TGTGCCAGCAGCTTAAGGAGGGCTGCGCGGGGGGAGCTGTTTTTT. It is translated as CASSLRRAARGELFF.

This clone appeared once. This chain links TRBV18 with TRBJ1-3; D gene uncertain. V was clipped by 0 bases and J by 0 bases, with 6 bases between them. Germline V lookup: CDR1 KGHSH, CDR2 LQKENI. The CDR3 is 15 residues long. CDR3 nucleotide sequence: TGTGCCAGCTCACCACCACACCCCTCTGGAAACACCATATATTTT. Its translation is CASSPPHPSGNTIYF.

This chain links TRBV6-5 with TRBJ2-7; D is possibly TRBD1 (6 bases). CDR3 length equals 16 residues. Germline CDR1 MNHEY, CDR2 SVGAGI. Trimming took off 0 bases at V and 6 bases at J, with 18 bases between the two ends. CDR3 nucleotides: TGTGCCAGCAGTTACTCATGGCAGGGGTCGACTCGCGAGCAGTACTTC. Its translation is CASSYSWQGSTREQYF.

This chain uses TRBV29-1 with TRBJ1-3; TRBD1 might be the D (5 bases). V was cut by 4 bases and J by 0 bases, with 10 bases left in between. Germline CDR1 is SQVTM and CDR2 is ANQGSEA. The CDR3 contains 14 residues. CDR3 coding DNA: TGCAGCGTTGCAAAGACAGTCTCTGGAAACACCATATATTTT. Translation gives CSVAKTVSGNTIYF.

The chain couples TRBV7-2 to TRBJ2-7, with a weak D call TRBD1 (6 bases). Germline CDR1 and CDR2: SGHTA and FQGNSA. This CDR3 has 17 residues. The ends were cut back, 0 bases at V and 6 bases at J, with 21 bases in the middle. CDR3 in amino acids: CASSLAGAGAGQGEQYF. The CDR3 nucleotides are TGTGCCAGCAGCTTAGCGGGGGCTGGGGCAGGGCAAGGCGAGCAGTACTTC.

The chain is built from TRBV25-1 and TRBJ1-4; TRBD1 agrees at 7 bases. This CDR3 region has 15 residues. V dropped 4 bases and J dropped 2; count of bases not matched to a gene: 4. The germline gives CDR1 MGHDK, CDR2 SYGVNS. The CDR3 reads CASSGRQGTNEKLFF. Here the CDR3 DNA reads TGTGCCAGCAGTGGCAGACAGGGCACTAATGAAAAACTGTTTTTT.

J is TRBJ1-3 and V is TRBV19, with D possibly being TRBD1 (5 bases). The CDR3 runs to 14 residues. V shed 7 bases and J shed 0 bases, with 10 bases lying between them. Per germline, CDR1 LNHDA and CDR2 SQIVND (reference sequence). CDR3 DNA: TGTGCCAGTAAGCCGACAGTCTCTGGAAACACCATATATTTT. It translates to CASKPTVSGNTIYF.